The rows below give T cell receptor beta chains drawn from one sample of a study of post-analysis software for immune sequencing data. TCRdb re-derived calls from the PCR reads in MiXCR, one entry per CDR3 protein. The table shows around 200,000 distinct CDR3 sequences, with roughly 28% occurring only once. Sequencing used blood. The receptors derive from a girl aged 2 to 17 with multiple sclerosis. The CDR3 runs from the conserved cysteine through the conserved F or W. D genes are given only for firm matches. Clone size is given for some rows only: seen once, a few or many times, or a class if the clone is expanded.

v_gene	d_gene	len	abundance	j_gene	CDR3aa	CDR3nt
TRBV20-1	.	12	.	TRBJ1-2	CSARPGAGGYTF	TGCAGTGCTAGACCAGGCGCGGGTGGCTACACCTTC
TRBV29-1	TRBD1	12	many	TRBJ2-5	CSVRTGEETQYF	TGCAGCGTTCGGACAGGCGAAGAGACCCAGTACTTC
TRBV5-1	TRBD1	13	few	TRBJ2-5	CASTQGQGETQYF	TGCGCCAGCACCCAAGGACAGGGGGAGACCCAGTACTTC
TRBV29-1	TRBD2	15	.	TRBJ2-2	CSAIGLAGVSGERFF	TGCAGCGCCATCGGGCTAGCGGGAGTTTCCGGGGAGCGGTTTTTT
TRBV19	.	17	.	TRBJ1-5	CASSIDIGDNSNQPQHF	TGTGCCAGTAGTATAGATATTGGGGACAATAGCAATCAGCCCCAGCATTTT
TRBV18	TRBD1	15	once	TRBJ2-7	CASSAGQVAYNEQYF	TGTGCCAGCTCAGCCGGACAGGTCGCCTACAATGAGCAGTACTTC
TRBV6-5	.	16	many	TRBJ2-1	CASSYSFGGDYNEQFF	TGTGCCAGCAGTTACTCTTTCGGGGGAGACTACAATGAGCAGTTCTTC
TRBV20-1	TRBD1	13	few	TRBJ2-1	CSWWDRGYNEQFF	TGCAGTTGGTGGGACAGGGGCTACAATGAGCAGTTCTTC
TRBV12-3/TRBV12-4	.	14	.	TRBJ1-5	CASSLVGLNQPQHF	TGTGCCAGCAGTTTGGTTGGTCTCAATCAGCCCCAGCATTTT
TRBV28	.	11	few	TRBJ1-1	CASSRRGGAFF	TGTGCCAGCAGTCGCCGGGGAGGGGCTTTCTTT
TRBV7-2	.	15	.	TRBJ1-4	CASSLRRDTNEKLFF	TGTGCCAGCAGCTTGAGGCGGGATACTAATGAAAAACTGTTTTTT
TRBV18	TRBD1	15	.	TRBJ1-6	CASSPPGTENSPLHF	TGTGCCAGCTCACCACCGGGGACAGAGAATTCACCCCTCCACTTT
TRBV6-6	.	15	many	TRBJ2-1	CASTGSESSYNEQFF	TGTGCCAGCACGGGGTCGGAGAGCTCCTACAATGAGCAGTTCTTC
TRBV28	TRBD2	15	many	TRBJ2-5	CASSPGLAGEETQYF	TGTGCCAGCAGTCCGGGACTAGCGGGAGAAGAGACCCAGTACTTC
TRBV10-3	TRBD2	15	many	TRBJ2-7	CAISGELAGAYEQYF	TGTGCCATCAGTGGAGAACTAGCGGGGGCCTACGAGCAGTACTTC
TRBV7-9	TRBD1	16	.	TRBJ1-1	CASSLPGQGGNTEAFF	TGTGCCAGCAGCCTACCGGGACAGGGGGGGAACACTGAAGCTTTCTTT
TRBV5-1	.	16	many	TRBJ2-1	CASSLTGHPSYNEQFF	TGCGCCAGCAGCTTGACGGGACACCCCTCCTACAATGAGCAGTTCTTC
TRBV6-6	.	15	.	TRBJ1-6	CASSPDTFGHSPLHF	TGTGCCAGCAGCCCGGACACCTTCGGACATTCACCCCTCCACTTT
TRBV3-1	.	10	.	TRBJ1-2	CASSQDRHTF	TGTGCCAGCAGCCAAGATCGCCACACCTTC
TRBV7-6	.	13	many	TRBJ1-1	CASSLVPNTEAFF	TGTGCCAGCAGCTTAGTTCCGAACACTGAAGCTTTCTTT
TRBV6-1	TRBD2	15	few	TRBJ2-2	CAGTGGRSWPGELFF	TGTGCCGGGACGGGGGGGCGAAGTTGGCCCGGGGAGCTGTTTTTT
TRBV5-8	.	17	many	TRBJ1-2	CASSLRILAEWNYGYTF	TGTGCCAGCAGCTTGCGGATCTTGGCTGAGTGGAACTATGGCTACACCTTC
TRBV29-1	.	13	many	TRBJ1-2	CSVELVESYGYTF	TGCAGCGTTGAATTGGTCGAATCTTATGGCTACACCTTC
TRBV29-1	.	13	.	TRBJ1-5	CSVEPNPGQPQHF	TGCAGCGTTGAGCCCAATCCGGGTCAGCCCCAGCATTTT
TRBV29-1	.	11	.	TRBJ1-2	CSVGNAGAATF	TGCAGCGTTGGCAACGCGGGGGCGGCCACCTTC
TRBV6-1	TRBD1	16	few	TRBJ1-5	CASSGGTGTSNQPQHF	TGTGCCAGCAGTGGTGGGACAGGGACCAGCAATCAGCCCCAGCATTTT
TRBV12-3/TRBV12-4	TRBD2	16	many	TRBJ2-1	CASSPSSGGRFDEQFF	TGTGCCAGCAGTCCATCCTCTGGCGGGAGGTTTGATGAGCAGTTCTTC
TRBV27	.	15	.	TRBJ2-3	CASSWRGLSTDTQYF	TGTGCCAGCAGTTGGCGGGGGCTTAGCACAGATACGCAGTATTTT
TRBV7-9	.	12	.	TRBJ1-3	CASSLGRNTIYF	TGTGCCAGCAGCTTAGGGAGAAACACCATATATTTT
TRBV6-5	.	14	many	TRBJ2-5	CASSSRGGQETQYF	TGTGCCAGCAGTAGCAGGGGGGGTCAAGAGACCCAGTACTTC
TRBV5-6	.	16	.	TRBJ2-1	CASSLGTLSSYNEQFF	TGTGCCAGCAGCTTGGGAACGCTGAGCTCCTACAATGAGCAGTTCTTC
TRBV20-1	.	16	many	TRBJ2-1	CSARDQVRDTYNEQFF	TGCAGTGCTAGAGACCAGGTTAGGGATACCTACAATGAGCAGTTCTTC
TRBV12-3/TRBV12-4	TRBD1	14	many	TRBJ2-5	CASSWGQGQETQYF	TGTGCCAGCAGTTGGGGACAGGGACAAGAGACCCAGTACTTC
TRBV20-1	.	12	few	TRBJ1-3	CSASWDRNTIYF	TGCAGTGCTAGTTGGGACAGAAACACCATATATTTT
TRBV15	TRBD2	18	few	TRBJ2-6	CATSRGGSGYSGANVLTF	TGTGCCACCAGCCGCGGGGGATCCGGCTACTCTGGGGCCAACGTCCTGACTTTC
TRBV5-4	.	13	many	TRBJ2-7	CASSLDFDYEQYF	TGTGCCAGCAGCTTGGACTTCGACTACGAGCAGTACTTC
TRBV5-1	TRBD1	14	.	TRBJ1-1	CASSFGTGPTEAFF	TGCGCCAGCAGCTTTGGGACAGGGCCCACTGAAGCTTTCTTT
TRBV28	.	12	few	TRBJ1-2	CASSPRFPRYTF	TGTGCCAGCAGTCCCCGGTTTCCCCGCTACACCTTC
TRBV6-5	TRBD1	15	.	TRBJ1-5	CASSLGQDGNQPQHF	TGTGCCAGCAGTCTGGGACAGGACGGCAATCAGCCCCAGCATTTT
TRBV5-1	TRBD2	19	few	TRBJ2-3	CASSLSSGGSSRRLDTQYF	TGCGCCAGCAGCTTGTCTAGCGGGGGCTCGTCTCGGCGTTTGGATACGCAGTATTTT
TRBV25-1	.	15	.	TRBJ2-4	CASSAPGRGKYIQYF	TGTGCCAGCAGTGCCCCCGGAAGGGGCAAGTACATTCAGTACTTC
TRBV6-6	.	14	.	TRBJ2-3	CASMDSAGTDTQYF	TGTGCCAGCATGGACAGTGCCGGCACAGATACGCAGTATTTT
TRBV4-1	TRBD1	16	few	TRBJ2-2	CASSYPGQGKAGELFF	TGCGCCAGCAGCTACCCGGGACAGGGCAAAGCCGGGGAGCTGTTTTTT
TRBV12-3/TRBV12-4	TRBD2	14	many	TRBJ2-1	CASRAGADLNEQFF	TGTGCCAGCAGAGCGGGAGCTGATCTCAATGAGCAGTTCTTC
TRBV12-3/TRBV12-4	.	11	many	TRBJ2-1	CASSYGLEQFF	TGTGCCAGCAGTTATGGACTAGAGCAGTTCTTC
TRBV27	.	14	.	TRBJ2-7	CASALRGEVYEQYF	TGTGCCAGCGCTCTCAGGGGGGAGGTCTACGAGCAGTACTTC
TRBV29-1	.	17	many	TRBJ1-5	CSVSGGAGVESNQPQHF	TGCAGCGTTTCCGGGGGCGCAGGGGTAGAAAGCAATCAGCCCCAGCATTTT
TRBV5-6	.	15	many	TRBJ2-5	CASSPGTVSQETQYF	TGTGCCAGCAGCCCTGGGACCGTCTCCCAAGAGACCCAGTACTTC
TRBV5-1	TRBD1	15	.	TRBJ2-3	CASSLGQGLTDTQYF	TGCGCCAGCAGCTTGGGACAGGGCTTAACAGATACGCAGTATTTT
TRBV20-1	.	13	few	TRBJ2-3	CSARTASTDTQYF	TGCAGTGCTCGTACAGCGAGCACAGATACGCAGTATTTT
TRBV28	.	12	.	TRBJ1-2	CAGRFGTRGYTF	TGTGCCGGCAGATTCGGGACTCGGGGCTACACCTTC
TRBV12-3/TRBV12-4	.	13	few	TRBJ1-1	CASLEPPNTEAFF	TGTGCCAGCTTAGAGCCGCCGAACACTGAAGCTTTCTTT
TRBV5-1	.	12	.	TRBJ1-5	CASSLPNQPQHF	TGCGCCAGCAGTCTACCTAATCAGCCCCAGCATTTT
TRBV20-1	TRBD1	14	many	TRBJ2-1	CSARQGTGVGEQFF	TGCAGTGCTAGGCAAGGGACAGGCGTAGGTGAGCAGTTCTTC
TRBV20-1	TRBD2	14	many	TRBJ2-3	CSARVGLAGSTQYF	TGCAGTGCTAGGGTGGGACTAGCGGGGAGTACGCAGTATTTT
TRBV13	TRBD1	15	.	TRBJ1-1	CASSLDGTGGWEVFF	TGTGCCAGCAGCTTAGATGGGACAGGGGGCTGGGAGGTCTTCTTT
TRBV6-5	.	12	many	TRBJ1-1	CASSIQGAKAFF	TGTGCCAGCAGTATCCAGGGTGCTAAAGCTTTCTTT
TRBV20-1	.	13	many	TRBJ2-5	CSARDGGKKTQYF	TGCAGTGCTAGGGATGGGGGGAAGAAGACCCAGTACTTC
TRBV10-2	TRBD2	15	.	TRBJ2-2	CASSVSGVNTGELFF	TGCGCCAGCAGTGTCAGCGGGGTAAACACCGGGGAGCTGTTTTTT